One and the same sample provided the 20 T cell receptor beta chains below, sequenced in a study of T cells in Graves' hyperthyroidism and ophthalmopathy. Authors of the study amplified TCR beta CDR3 regions from RNA transcripts. The HTBI primer set drove a first-round RT-PCR of the TCR CDR3. MiXCR, run by TCRdb on the multiplex PCR reads, gives a single entry per CDR3 protein. The sample records 500,000 to 800,000 distinct CDR3 sequences, about 14% being singletons. Sequencing input: blood. These receptors all come from a woman aged 45-65 years with Graves' ophthalmopathy.

This clonotype was seen at least ten times. The chain joins TRBV11-2 to TRBJ1-1; the D gene is possibly TRBD1 (6 bases). Trimming took 2 bases from V and 4 from J, leaving 23 bases between them. Germline assignment: CDR1 SGHAT and CDR2 FQNNGV. This CDR3 has 18 residues. CDR3: CASSLRWGLGGAGTEAFF. The CDR3 region has the DNA TGTGCCAGCAGCTTAAGGTGGGGATTGGGGGGCGCAGGCACTGAAGCTTTCTTT.

The CDR3 reads CATSRPGLGRNEQYF. CDR3 in DNA: TGTGCCACCAGCAGACCGGGACTAGGGAGGAACGAGCAGTACTTC. The chain carries TRBV15 and TRBJ2-7, with 8 bases lining up with TRBD2. The V and J ends lost 2 bases and 5 bases, in that order; junction bases with no gene match: 8. Looked up from germline, CDR1 is LNHNV and CDR2 is YYDKDF (reference sequence). The CDR3 has 15 residues.

This clonotype was recorded many times. The chain joins TRBV12-3 or TRBV12-4 to TRBJ2-7; no firm D call. The CDR3 spans 12 residues. Trimming shortened V by 1 base and J by 5 bases, and 6 bases separated the two germline ends. The CDR3: CASSLGSHEQYF. In DNA form, the CDR3 reads TGTGCCAGCAGTTTAGGGTCCCACGAGCAGTACTTC.

This clonotype appeared many times. The J gene is TRBJ2-7, the V gene TRBV12-3 or TRBV12-4; 10 positions agree with TRBD2. The CDR3 length is 21 residues. Unmatched junction bases numbered 19, after V lost 2 bases and J lost 0 bases. DNA for the CDR3: TGTGCCAGCAGTTTACAGGGTCCTAGCGGGAGTATTTTGTGGGGCTCCTACGAGCAGTACTTC. It codes for CASSLQGPSGSILWGSYEQYF.

This clonotype was observed a few times. The chain is built from TRBV6-6 and TRBJ2-2; maybe TRBD1 (6 bases). Per the germline V gene, CDR1 is MNHNY and CDR2 is SVGAGI (reference sequence). This CDR3 comprises 14 residues. Trimming cost V 2 bases and J 6 bases, with 10 bases left between them. The CDR3 nucleotides are TGTGCCAGCAGTTACCAAACAGGGCCCGGGGAGCTGTTTTTT. Its translation: CASSYQTGPGELFF.

This clonotype was detected many times. The J gene is TRBJ2-5, the V gene TRBV12-3 or TRBV12-4, with 13 bases matching TRBD2. J lost 5 bases, V lost 5 bases, and 5 bases had no gene match. CDR3 size: 15 residues. The CDR3 spells CASSRTSGSWETQYF. The CDR3 DNA reads as TGTGCCAGCAGTCGGACTAGCGGGAGCTGGGAGACCCAGTACTTC.

This clonotype has only a few counts. The V and J genes are TRBV9 and TRBJ2-2; D gene unclear. From germline, CDR1 is SGDLS and CDR2 YYNGEE. This CDR3 has 15 amino acids. V lost 0 bases to trimming and J lost 1 base, with 7 bases between them. CDR3 bases: TGTGCCAGCAGCGTAGGGGTGGGGAACACCGGGGAGCTGTTTTTT. Translated: CASSVGVGNTGELFF.

The sample holds a few counts of this clonotype. This chain connects TRBV7-9 to TRBJ2-7, with D possibly matching TRBD1 (5 bases). The V gene's germline CDR1 is SEHNR and CDR2 FQNEAQ (reference sequence). The CDR3 spans 15 residues. Trimming cost V 4 bases and J 6 bases, with 19 bases left between them. This chain's CDR3 is CASSYPVGLMGEQYF. The CDR3 DNA is TGTGCCAGCAGCTACCCCGTGGGGCTGATGGGCGAGCAGTACTTC. Looking up the rest from reference TRBV7-9 and TRBJ2-7 gives the full variable domain: DTGVSQNPRHKITKRGQNVTFRCDPISEHNRLYWYRQTLGQGPEFLTYFQNEAQLEKSRLLSDRFSAERPKGSFSTLEIQRTEQGDSAMYLCASSYPVGLMGEQYFGPGTRLTVT.

This clonotype has a count of ten or more. The chain employs TRBV6-1 and TRBJ1-2; D gene ambiguous. CDR1 is MNHNS and CDR2 is SASEGT in the germline V gene. Trimming pared 7 bases from V and 5 bases from J, leaving 20 bases between. The CDR3 has 15 amino acids. Here the CDR3 DNA reads TGTGCCAGCACCCCTCTGGAGGACTTTGGTTATGGCTACACCTTC. As protein: CASTPLEDFGYGYTF.

This clonotype was picked up one time. For the CDR3, the DNA is TGTGCCAGCACCCTGAGAGCGGGAGTGGAGACCCAGTACTTC. Its protein is CASTLRAGVETQYF. This chain joins TRBV27 and TRBJ2-5; the match to TRBD2 covers 8 bases. Looked up from germline, CDR1 is MNHEY and CDR2 is SMNVEV (reference sequence). V lost 7 bases to trimming and J lost 5 bases; unmatched junction nucleotides: 9. The CDR3 sequence is 14 residues long.

The chain recombines TRBV19 with TRBJ2-1, with 7 bases that match TRBD2. Losses at the gene ends were 2 bases for V and 7 bases for J; bases not matched to a gene: 8. The CDR3 covers 15 residues. In germline, CDR1 is LNHDA, CDR2 SQIVND (reference sequence). The CDR3 here is CASSILAAARNEQFF. In DNA form, the CDR3 reads TGTGCCAGTAGTATACTAGCGGCAGCCCGGAATGAGCAGTTCTTC. The variable domain in full, with the rest retrieved from reference TRBV19 and TRBJ2-1, is DGGITQSPKYLFRKEGQNVTLSCEQNLNHDAMYWYRQDPGQGLRLIYYSQIVNDFQKGDIAEGYSVSREKKESFPLTVTSAQKNPTAFYLCASSILAAARNEQFFGPGTRLTVL.

This clonotype occurred many times. This CDR3 is CASSEGTSGTSPGELFF. The DNA for the CDR3 is TGTGCCAGCAGTGAAGGGACTAGCGGGACGTCACCCGGGGAGCTGTTTTTT. The V call is TRBV2, the J call TRBJ2-2; 12 bases agree with TRBD2. Trimming at V came to 1 base and at J to 6 bases, leaving 6 bases not matched to a gene. The CDR3 is made up of 17 amino acids. The germline CDR1 and CDR2 sequences are SNHLY and FYNNEI.

There are a few counts of this clonotype. The V call is TRBV29-1, the J call TRBJ2-5, with D maybe TRBD2 (5 bases). The CDR3 contains 17 residues. The V and J ends lost 6 bases and 0 bases respectively, with 23 bases between them. In germline, CDR1 is SQVTM, CDR2 ANQGSEA. CDR3 sequence (DNA): TGCAGCGTCCGTACCATTCGGAGCGGACGGTACCAAGAGACCCAGTACTTC. It yields the protein CSVRTIRSGRYQETQYF.

The CDR3 reads CATSELAGGPYEQYF. CDR3 bases: TGTGCCACCAGTGAGTTGGCGGGAGGCCCCTACGAGCAGTACTTC. The V and J genes are TRBV24-1 and TRBJ2-7; 8 bases are shared with TRBD2. CDR1 and CDR2 (germline): KGHDR, SFDVKD. This CDR3 comprises 15 residues. Trimming at V came to 4 bases and at J to 2 bases, leaving 6 bases not matched to a gene.

This clonotype was seen ten or more times. The CDR3: CASSFPTPSGTTWRTIYEQYF. The CDR3 coding sequence is TGTGCCAGCAGTTTCCCTACGCCTAGCGGGACTACTTGGCGGACTATCTACGAGCAGTACTTC. The chain joins TRBV28 to TRBJ2-7; 9 nucleotides agree with TRBD2. With V trimmed by 3 bases and J by 3 bases, 24 bases remained unmatched. The CDR3 extends over 21 amino acids. CDR1 and CDR2 (germline): MDHEN, SYDVKM.

In its sample, this clonotype was seen many times. The chain combines TRBV11-2 with TRBJ2-2; D unresolved. CDR3 length: 15 residues. In germline, CDR1 is SGHAT, CDR2 FQNNGV. Trimming took 1 base from V and 7 from J, leaving 13 bases between them. The CDR3 sequence is CASSLGPGGGGELFF. The CDR3, as DNA: TGTGCCAGCAGCTTAGGACCCGGCGGCGGCGGGGAGCTGTTTTTT.

The chain uses TRBV19 and TRBJ2-2; D is uncertain. With 4 bases removed from V and 5 bases from J, the gap between germline ends came to 11 bases. Per germline, CDR1 LNHDA and CDR2 SQIVND (reference sequence). This CDR3 comprises 14 residues. In nucleotides, the CDR3 is TGTGCCAGTAGTACCGACGGAAGAACCGGGGAGCTGTTTTTT. This gives the protein CASSTDGRTGELFF.

The chain is built from TRBV7-3 and TRBJ1-1; TRBD1 might be the D (5 bases). Germline V CDR1 and CDR2: SGHTA, FQGTGA. The ends were cut back, 3 bases at V and 4 bases at J, with 15 bases in the middle. This CDR3 has 15 amino acids. The CDR3 is CASSFIGDEGTEAFF. DNA for the CDR3: TGTGCCAGCAGCTTCATCGGGGACGAGGGCACTGAAGCTTTCTTT.

This clonotype was counted many times. The junction shows a germline mismatch at one end, possibly a read error. The V and J genes are TRBV3-1 and TRBJ2-1, with 10 bases lining up with TRBD2. The CDR3 is 15 residues long. Germline lookup yields CDR1 LGHDT and CDR2 YNNKEL (reference sequence). CDR3 amino acids: CASSQVAGGLNEQFF. CDR3 nucleotides: TGTGCCAGCAGTCAAGTAGCGGGAGGCCTTAATGAGCAGTTCTTC.

The chain couples TRBV20-1 to TRBJ2-1, with 16 bases aligning to TRBD2. J gave up 0 bases and V 1 base, and 18 bases lay outside the gene matches. The CDR3 totals 23 residues. The germline gives CDR1 DFQATT, CDR2 SNEGSKA (reference sequence). This chain's CDR3 is CSARGTSDEPGLAGGPSYNEQFF. The CDR3 DNA reads TGCAGTGCTAGAGGAACATCGGACGAACCGGGACTAGCGGGAGGGCCCTCCTACAATGAGCAGTTCTTC.